This T cell receptor beta chain was recorded in a study of cytomegalovirus exposure and HLA in healthy donors. Study information: Earlier, 150 million to 200 million T cells were analyzed, and 117 million unique TCR beta sequences were found among them. Notes on the study in general: Most TCR sequences were rare, but some public TCRs occurred in many donors.

Trimming left V 7 bases short and J 6 bases short, with 15 bases between. This CDR3 comprises 13 residues. This clone has only a few counts. What it recognizes is unknown. PCR primers comprised 60 Vbeta and 13 Jbeta primers. Produced via immunoSEQ multiplex PCR; TCRdb's table is partial and in-frame only. The repertoire includes 110,000 or so clones, approximately 69% of them detected once, and about 4% sits in the top ten. The chain uses TRBV23-1 and TRBJ1-1; no clear D gene. TRBV23-1 is sorted into the ORF group, with uncertain function. This clonotype originated in a middle-aged woman in good health and CMV-seropositive. The sample taken for sequencing was PBMCs. The CDR3 spells CASIGEECAEAFF. In DNA form, the CDR3 reads TGCGCCAGCATTGGAGAGGAATGCGCTGAAGCTTTCTTT.